The clone carrying this TCR beta chain was counted only a few times. This CDR3 spans 16 amino acids. Trimming removed 5 bases from V and 0 bases from J, with 17 bases in between. Germline V gives CDR1 SGHVS, CDR2 FQNEAQ. This entry comes from a study of blood T cell repertoires in COVID-19. The overall study: Specimens from acute and convalescent COVID-19 originated in the United States, Italy and Spain. Nucleic acid was either cDNA or gDNA, and it came from T cells, B-cell-depleted T cells, or PBMCs.

Authors' analysis steps: Estimates of nucleated cell counts were drawn from the amplification of reference gene primers. Measured with immunoSEQ multiplex PCR; TCRdb has only the in-frame clones, and not every one. That table gives V, J and clone size, and the DNA gave D and trimming. The sample holds over 20,000 clones, around 88% seen once. V usage is TRBV7-8 and J usage is TRBJ2-7; possibly TRBD1 for D (5 bases). The clonotype was recovered from a man aged 70-80 years with active COVID-19. The material sequenced was peripheral blood. CDR3 nucleotide sequence: TGTGCCAGCAGCCCTCCGACAGTTTACAGCTCCTACGAGCAGTACTTC. It is translated as CASSPPTVYSSYEQYF. The full variable domain, its missing parts supplied by reference TRBV7-8 and TRBJ2-7, is GAGVSQSPRYKVAKRGQDVALRCDPISGHVSLFWYQQALGQGPEFLTYFQNEAQLDKSGLPSDRFFAERPEGSVSTLKIQRTQQEDSAVYLCASSPPTVYSSYEQYFGPGTRLTVT.